The 20 T cell receptor beta chains listed next were all sequenced from one sample in a study of cytomegalovirus exposure and HLA in healthy donors. Primers included in the PCR were 60 Vbeta and 13 Jbeta primers. Assay: immunoSEQ multiplex PCR; the TCRdb copy retains only in-frame clones and omits some. The table has some 45,000 clones, about 78% seen once. The source material was PBMCs. These receptors came from a woman in her twenties or thirties in good health and CMV-seronegative.

This clone came up a few times. The V gene is TRBV6-5, the J gene TRBJ2-2; weak D call: TRBD2 (5 bases). Germline assignment: CDR1 MNHEY and CDR2 SVGAGI. This CDR3 has 15 amino acids. CDR3 coding DNA: TGTGCTCTGAACGCGGGTGATGGAGACACCGGGGAGCTGTTTTTT. It yields the protein CALNAGDGDTGELFF.

The chain is built from TRBV10-3 and TRBJ2-7; 10 bases agree with TRBD2. CDR3 length: 13 residues. V dropped 9 bases and J dropped 4; count of bases not matched to a gene: 6. Per germline, CDR1 ENHRY and CDR2 SYGVKD. The CDR3 is CAMQASGRYEQYF. In DNA, the CDR3 is TGTGCCATGCAGGCTAGCGGGAGATACGAGCAGTACTTC.

The chain combines TRBV25-1 with TRBJ2-1; D possibly corresponds to TRBD1 (6 bases). Per germline, CDR1 MGHDK and CDR2 SYGVNS. The CDR3 extends over 16 amino acids. V shed 6 bases and J shed 0 bases, with 15 bases lying between them. In DNA form, the CDR3 reads TGTGCCAGCAGCGACCGGGACACCAGCTCCTACAATGAGCAGTTCTTC. Translating gives CASSDRDTSSYNEQFF.

The chain employs TRBV5-4 and TRBJ2-5; 9 positions match TRBD2. Unmatched junction bases numbered 3, after V lost 1 base and J lost 2 bases. CDR3 length: 15 residues. Germline CDR1 reads SGHNT; CDR2 reads YYREEE (reference sequence). CDR3 bases: TGTGCCAGCAGCTTGTCGACTAGCGGACAAGAGACCCAGTACTTC. This gives the protein CASSLSTSGQETQYF.

This sequence joins TRBV4-1 and TRBJ2-3; 10 nucleotides match TRBD1. Germline V gene data show CDR1 as MGHRA and CDR2 as YSYEKL. Trimming took 0 bases from V and 4 from J; bases not matched to a gene: 7. This CDR3 has 17 amino acids. The CDR3 nucleotides are TGCGCCAGCAGCCAAGACACCGGGACAGGGGTCCCAGATACGCAGTATTTT. Its protein is CASSQDTGTGVPDTQYF.

This chain joins TRBV13 and TRBJ2-5, with D maybe TRBD2 (5 bases). CDR1 and CDR2 (germline): PRHDT, FYEKMQ (reference sequence). V was trimmed by 0 bases and J by 4 bases, leaving 6 bases between them. The CDR3 is made up of 13 amino acids. CDR3: CASSLGRGETQYF. The CDR3 bases are TGTGCCAGCAGCTTAGGCCGGGGAGAGACCCAGTACTTC. The full variable domain, with the rest looked up from reference TRBV13 and TRBJ2-5, is AAGVIQSPRHLIKEKRETATLKCYPIPRHDTVYWYQQGPGQDPQFLISFYEKMQSDKGSIPDRFSAQQFSDYHSELNMSSLELGDSALYFCASSLGRGETQYFGPGTRLLVL.

V usage is TRBV7-2 and J usage is TRBJ1-2; 7 bases map to TRBD1. This CDR3 has 14 amino acids. V dropped 2 bases and J dropped 3; count of bases not matched to a gene: 3. CDR1 is SGHTA, CDR2 FQGNSA, per germline. The DNA for the CDR3 is TGTGCCAGCAGCTTACAGGGGGAGTACTATGGCTACACCTTC. Translating gives CASSLQGEYYGYTF.

The chain couples TRBV21-1 to TRBJ1-5; the table's D gene call, TRBD1, was not cross checked with the DNA. TRBV21-1 is designated a pseudogene. The CDR3 loop spans 14 amino acids. CDR3 sequence reads: CASTDRVWGQPQHF. The DNA for the CDR3 is TGTGCCAGCACGGACAGGGTATGGGGTCAGCCCCAGCATTTT.

The chain recombines TRBV6-5 with TRBJ2-2, with D perhaps matching TRBD1 (5 bases). Trimming took off 1 base at V and 9 bases at J, with 12 bases between the two ends. CDR1 and CDR2 from the germline V gene are MNHEY and SVGAGI. The CDR3 sequence is 14 residues long. The CDR3: CASSYWQGERELFF. The CDR3 DNA reads as TGTGCCAGCAGTTACTGGCAGGGCGAGCGGGAGCTGTTTTTT.

V usage is TRBV2 and J usage is TRBJ1-1; 7 bases are a match to TRBD1. With 5 bases clipped from V and 4 bases from J, the junction kept 7 bases outside the gene matches. The CDR3 spans 14 residues. Germline CDR1 reads SNHLY; CDR2 reads FYNNEI. CDR3 bases: TGTGCCAGCAGTCAGTCGACAGGGAGCACTGAAGCTTTCTTT. This translates into CASSQSTGSTEAFF.

This clone was detected a few times. This chain uses TRBV20-1 with TRBJ1-1; possible D gene TRBD1, 6 bases. The CDR3 has 11 amino acids. CDR1 and CDR2 from the germline V gene are DFQATT and SNEGSKA (reference sequence). The CDR3, as DNA: TGCAGCAGGGGTTCGGGCACTGAAGCTTTCTTT. Residues: CSRGSGTEAFF.

The chain is built from TRBV6-5 and TRBJ1-2; 7 bases fit TRBD1. With V trimmed by 2 bases and J by 5 bases, 2 bases remained unmatched. The CDR3 spans 13 residues. Germline lookup yields CDR1 MNHEY and CDR2 SVGAGI. The DNA for the CDR3 is TGTGCCAGCAGTTACAGACAGGGTTATGGCTACACCTTC. Protein: CASSYRQGYGYTF.

The V and J genes are TRBV6-5 and TRBJ2-7; D gene ambiguous. The CDR3 runs to 13 residues. V was pared by 6 bases and J by 4 bases, with 13 bases between. CDR1 MNHEY and CDR2 SVGAGI come from the germline V gene. In DNA, the CDR3 is TGTGCCAGCAGCCCCCCGTCCCGGTACGAGCAGTACTTC. Translated, it gives CASSPPSRYEQYF.

This clone was found once. The chain joins TRBV2 to TRBJ2-7; weak D call: TRBD1 (6 bases). The germline V and J ends were trimmed by 4 bases and 3 bases, with 16 bases remaining between them. The CDR3 sequence is 15 residues long. Germline values: CDR1 SNHLY, CDR2 FYNNEI. The DNA of the CDR3 is TGTGCCAGCAGTGGACCCGGGACAATCCGCTACGAGCAGTACTTC. This sequence encodes CASSGPGTIRYEQYF.

The chain employs TRBV7-9 and TRBJ2-7, with TRBD2 matching over 9 bases. This CDR3 region has 14 residues. Germline values: CDR1 SEHNR, CDR2 FQNEAQ (reference sequence). The J segment lost 6 bases and the V segment lost 6 bases, leaving 9 bases of the junction unmatched. In DNA form, the CDR3 reads TGTGCCAGCAGTTATAGCGGGAGCCCGTCCGAGCAGTACTTC. As protein: CASSYSGSPSEQYF.

The chain has TRBV6-1 and TRBJ2-7; TRBD2 matches at 12 bases. The germline gives CDR1 MNHNS, CDR2 SASEGT. The CDR3 contains 15 residues. V lost 6 bases, J lost 0 bases, and 3 bases stayed unmatched. CDR3 coding DNA: TGTGCCAGCAGCGTGACTAGCGGGAGCTCCTACGAGCAGTACTTC. It encodes CASSVTSGSSYEQYF.

The rearrangement uses TRBV13 and TRBJ2-3, with TRBD2 identical over 8 bases. V was clipped by 2 bases and J by 4 bases; unmatched bases: 8. The CDR3 loop spans 16 amino acids. The germline CDR1 and CDR2 sequences are PRHDT and FYEKMQ (reference sequence). CDR3 DNA sequence: TGTGCCAGCAGCTTACGAGCGGGAGAAGGGGCAGATACGCAGTATTTT. This translates into CASSLRAGEGADTQYF. The full variable domain, with the rest looked up from reference TRBV13 and TRBJ2-3, is AAGVIQSPRHLIKEKRETATLKCYPIPRHDTVYWYQQGPGQDPQFLISFYEKMQSDKGSIPDRFSAQQFSDYHSELNMSSLELGDSALYFCASSLRAGEGADTQYFGPGTRLTVL.

The chain employs TRBV7-9 and TRBJ2-2, with D perhaps matching TRBD2 (6 bases). V lost 1 base to trimming and J lost 1 base, with 10 bases between them. Germline V gene lookup returns CDR1 SEHNR and CDR2 FQNEAQ (reference sequence). The CDR3 spans 16 residues. The CDR3 coding sequence is TGTGCCAGCAGCTTAGGCCCAGCGGGGAACACCGGGGAGCTGTTTTTT. Its translation: CASSLGPAGNTGELFF.

The chain joins TRBV10-3 to TRBJ1-5; D unresolved. This CDR3 is 13 amino acids long. With 4 bases removed from V and 4 bases from J, the gap between germline ends came to 8 bases. Germline CDR1 is ENHRY and CDR2 is SYGVKD. CDR3 sequence reads: CAISGQINQPQHF. The CDR3 DNA reads as TGTGCCATCAGTGGTCAGATAAATCAGCCCCAGCATTTT.

The chain has TRBV20-1 and TRBJ1-4, with TRBD1 as a possible D gene (5 bases). Per germline, CDR1 DFQATT and CDR2 SNEGSKA (reference sequence). V was pared by 4 bases and J by 7 bases, with 7 bases between. This CDR3 is 11 amino acids long. Here the CDR3 reads CSANRGEKLFF. For the CDR3, the DNA is TGCAGTGCTAATAGGGGTGAAAAACTGTTTTTT.